This T cell receptor beta chain was captured by sequencing in a study of blood T cell repertoires in COVID-19. Trimming removed 2 bases from V and 4 bases from J, with 13 bases in between. The CDR3 loop spans 14 amino acids. The germline V gene has CDR1 SGDLS and CDR2 YYNGEE. Assay: immunoSEQ multiplex PCR; the TCRdb copy retains only in-frame clones and omits some. This sample carries some 38,000 clones, approximately 91% of them seen once, and the ten largest clones take approximately 2%. This TCR came from a man aged 50 to 59 with active COVID-19. The rearrangement links TRBV9 to TRBJ2-7; D is possibly TRBD1 (5 bases). Material for sequencing was peripheral blood. CDR3 residues: CASSVSDRNYEQYF. CDR3 in DNA: TGTGCCAGCAGCGTTTCCGACAGAAATTACGAGCAGTACTTC.